This T cell receptor (beta chain) emerged from a study of cytomegalovirus exposure and HLA in healthy donors. Findings and limits, study-wide: Previous analysis showed most TCR beta V segments were productive about 87% or about 30% of the time.

Researchers ran the PCR with 60 Vbeta and 13 Jbeta primers. Sequenced by immunoSEQ multiplex PCR; TCRdb stores in-frame clones only, minus some. The table lists 100,000 to 150,000 clones. Germline CDR1 is LNHDA and CDR2 is SQIVND (reference sequence). The CDR3 contains 15 residues. With V trimmed by 1 base and J by 5 bases, 4 bases remained unmatched. As to this clone: Its target is not known.

Sequencing was performed on PBMCs. This TCR derives from a man between 40 and 49 years old in good health and CMV-seronegative. The J gene is TRBJ2-5, the V gene TRBV19; 10 bases agree with TRBD1. CDR3 bases: TGTGCCAGTAGTATAGCGACAGGGGGCTGGGAGACCCAGTACTTC. This encodes CASSIATGGWETQYF.